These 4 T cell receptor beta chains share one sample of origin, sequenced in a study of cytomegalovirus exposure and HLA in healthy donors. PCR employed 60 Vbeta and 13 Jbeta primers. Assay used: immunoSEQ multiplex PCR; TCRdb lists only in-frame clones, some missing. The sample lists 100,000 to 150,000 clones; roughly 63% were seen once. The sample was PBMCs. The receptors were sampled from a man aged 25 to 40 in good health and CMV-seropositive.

This chain's CDR3 is CASSSGASGANVLTF. Here the CDR3 DNA reads TGTGCCAGCAGCTCAGGGGCCTCTGGGGCCAACGTCCTGACTTTC. The chain links TRBV7-2 to TRBJ2-6; weak D call: TRBD1 (6 bases). V lost 4 bases, J lost 0 bases, and 7 bases lay in between. CDR1 and CDR2 from the germline V gene are SGHTA and FQGNSA. This CDR3 has 15 amino acids.

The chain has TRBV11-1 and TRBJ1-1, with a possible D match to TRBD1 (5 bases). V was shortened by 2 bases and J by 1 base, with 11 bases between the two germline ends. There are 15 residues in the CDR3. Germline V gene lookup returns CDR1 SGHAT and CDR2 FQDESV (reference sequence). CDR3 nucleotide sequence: TGTGCCAGCAGCTTACAGGGAACAGGGAACACTGAAGCTTTCTTT. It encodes CASSLQGTGNTEAFF.

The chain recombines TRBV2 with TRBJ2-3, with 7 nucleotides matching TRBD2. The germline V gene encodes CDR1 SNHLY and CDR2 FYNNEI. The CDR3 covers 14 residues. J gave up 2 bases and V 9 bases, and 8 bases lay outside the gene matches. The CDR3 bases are TGTGCCAGTGACAAAGCGGGAACCACAGATACGCAGTATTTT. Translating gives CASDKAGTTDTQYF.

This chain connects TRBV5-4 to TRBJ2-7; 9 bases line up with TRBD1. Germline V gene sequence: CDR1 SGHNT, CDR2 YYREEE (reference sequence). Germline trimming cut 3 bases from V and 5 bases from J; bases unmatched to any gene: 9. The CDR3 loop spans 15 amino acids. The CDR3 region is CASSSRDRAIHEQYF. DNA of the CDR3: TGTGCCAGCAGCTCCCGGGACAGGGCAATCCACGAGCAGTACTTC.